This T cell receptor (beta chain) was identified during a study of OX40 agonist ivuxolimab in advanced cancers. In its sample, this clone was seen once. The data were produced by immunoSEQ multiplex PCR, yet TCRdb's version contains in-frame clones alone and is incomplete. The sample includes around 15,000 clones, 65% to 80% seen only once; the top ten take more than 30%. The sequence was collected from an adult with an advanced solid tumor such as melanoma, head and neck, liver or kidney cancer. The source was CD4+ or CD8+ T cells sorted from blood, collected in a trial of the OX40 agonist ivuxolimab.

Written as DNA, the CDR3 is TGCGCCAGCAGCTTGGGGAGCAGCACCTACGAGCAGTACTTC. Translation gives CASSLGSSTYEQYF. This chain uses TRBV5-1 with TRBJ2-7; D is unresolved. The CDR3 consists of 14 residues. The V and J ends lost 0 bases and 2 bases respectively, with 9 bases between them. CDR1 and CDR2 from the germline V gene are SGHRS and YFSETQ. The full variable domain, its missing parts supplied by reference TRBV5-1 and TRBJ2-7, is KAGVTQTPRYLIKTRGQQVTLSCSPISGHRSVSWYQQTPGQGLQFLFEYFSETQRNKGNFPGRFSGRQFSNSRSEMNVSTLELGDSALYLCASSLGSSTYEQYFGPGTRLTVT.